This passage covers 11 T cell receptor beta chains from one sample sequenced in a study of blood T cell repertoires in COVID-19. Sequencing used immunoSEQ multiplex PCR; TCRdb keeps in-frame clones, though not all of them. The data contain 70,000 or so clones, more than 80% of them singletons. Sequencing input: peripheral blood. These receptors originate from a woman older than 75 with active or convalescent COVID-19.

In DNA form, the CDR3 reads TGTGCCAGCAGCACAGTGAGGAACACTGAAGCTTTCTTT. Residues: CASSTVRNTEAFF. The chain couples TRBV27 to TRBJ1-1; D is uncertain. V was cut by 6 bases and J by 1 base, with 9 bases left in between. Germline V lookup: CDR1 MNHEY, CDR2 SMNVEV (reference sequence). The CDR3 totals 13 residues.

This sequence joins TRBV15 and TRBJ2-2, with 10 bases identical to TRBD2. CDR1 is LNHNV and CDR2 is YYDKDF in the germline V gene (reference sequence). With 1 base clipped from V and 4 bases from J, the junction kept 12 bases outside the gene matches. The CDR3 has 19 amino acids. The CDR3 loop reads CATSRVTASGGWATGELFF. The DNA of the CDR3 is TGTGCCACCAGCAGAGTGACGGCTAGCGGGGGATGGGCCACCGGGGAGCTGTTTTTT. The full variable domain, in which reference TRBV15 and TRBJ2-2 provide the parts outside the CDR3, is DAMVIQNPRYQVTQFGKPVTLSCSQTLNHNVMYWYQQKSSQAPKLLFHYYDKDFNNEADTPDNFQSRRPNTSFCFLDIRSPGLGDTAMYLCATSRVTASGGWATGELFFGEGSRLTVL.

Here the CDR3 DNA reads TGTGCCTGGGACAGGGGTTCTCAGCCCCAGCATTTT. Translation gives CAWDRGSQPQHF. The chain employs TRBV30 and TRBJ1-5; 8 nucleotides align to TRBD1. The CDR3 is 12 residues long. Looked up from germline, CDR1 is GTSNPN and CDR2 is SVGIG (reference sequence). V lost 5 bases to trimming and J lost 6 bases; unmatched junction nucleotides: 3.

The chain couples TRBV27 to TRBJ1-1, with a weak D call TRBD1 (5 bases). The CDR3 sequence is 13 residues long. CDR1 MNHEY and CDR2 SMNVEV come from the germline V gene (reference sequence). Trimming stripped 9 bases from V and 0 bases from J, with 11 bases between. The CDR3 loop reads CASRQFLNTEAFF. In DNA form, the CDR3 reads TGTGCCAGTCGACAGTTCCTGAACACTGAAGCTTTCTTT.

V usage is TRBV20-1 and J usage is TRBJ1-5; D may be TRBD1 (5 bases). From germline, CDR1 is DFQATT and CDR2 SNEGSKA (reference sequence). The CDR3 runs 13 residues. The germline V and J ends were trimmed by 3 bases and 1 base, with 7 bases remaining between them. The CDR3 nucleotides are TGCAGTGCTAGTGGGGCGAGCAATCAGCCCCAGCATTTT. This encodes CSASGASNQPQHF.

This sequence joins TRBV27 and TRBJ2-1; 7 bases line up with TRBD2. The V segment lost 5 bases and the J segment 3 bases; nucleotides outside the gene matches: 13. The CDR3 totals 17 residues. Germline values: CDR1 MNHEY, CDR2 SMNVEV (reference sequence). The CDR3, as DNA: TGTGCCAGCAGTCCGAGGACTAGTTCTTTTCTCTACAATGAGCAGTTCTTC. Translated: CASSPRTSSFLYNEQFF.

The V call is TRBV25-1, the J call TRBJ2-7; TRBD2 matches at 7 bases. V trimming: 7 bases; J trimming: 3 bases; junction bases outside the gene matches: 6. The germline V gene has CDR1 MGHDK and CDR2 SYGVNS. The CDR3 length is 13 residues. Here the CDR3 DNA reads TGTGCCAGCACCCAAGCGGGGTTCTACGAGCAGTACTTC. Protein: CASTQAGFYEQYF.

This clone was seen a few times. This rearrangement joins TRBV19 to TRBJ1-4; D may be TRBD1 (5 bases). Trimming stripped 5 bases from V and 10 bases from J, with 14 bases between. This CDR3 has 13 amino acids. The germline gives CDR1 LNHDA, CDR2 SQIVND (reference sequence). CDR3 in DNA: TGTGCCAGTAGTGGATCCAGGGTGGTAAAACTGTTTTTT. Protein: CASSGSRVVKLFF.

The genes are TRBV30 and TRBJ1-1; D is uncertain. The germline V gene encodes CDR1 GTSNPN and CDR2 SVGIG (reference sequence). The CDR3 is made up of 12 amino acids. V lost 4 bases and J 8 bases, leaving 14 bases between the germline ends. The CDR3 here is CAWKETSTEAFF. CDR3 DNA sequence: TGTGCCTGGAAAGAGACCTCGACAGAAGCTTTCTTT.

This clone was seen a handful of times. V gene TRBV19 combines with J gene TRBJ1-5, with a weak D call TRBD1 (5 bases). Per germline, CDR1 LNHDA and CDR2 SQIVND (reference sequence). V lost 3 bases and J lost 3, with 18 bases in between. The CDR3 runs 17 residues. As DNA, the CDR3 is TGTGCCAGTAGTATTATGAGGGACTACGTCGACAATCAGCCCCAGCATTTT. This gives the protein CASSIMRDYVDNQPQHF.

The chain is built from TRBV6-5 and TRBJ1-3; a possible D gene is TRBD1 (6 bases). The V end lost 5 bases, the J end lost 7 bases, and 18 bases lay between the germline ends. The CDR3 contains 15 residues. Looked up from germline, CDR1 is MNHEY and CDR2 is SVGAGI. This CDR3 reads CASSRSRGGRNTIYF. The CDR3 DNA follows: TGTGCCAGCAGTCGCTCTAGGGGGGGGAGGAACACCATATATTTT.